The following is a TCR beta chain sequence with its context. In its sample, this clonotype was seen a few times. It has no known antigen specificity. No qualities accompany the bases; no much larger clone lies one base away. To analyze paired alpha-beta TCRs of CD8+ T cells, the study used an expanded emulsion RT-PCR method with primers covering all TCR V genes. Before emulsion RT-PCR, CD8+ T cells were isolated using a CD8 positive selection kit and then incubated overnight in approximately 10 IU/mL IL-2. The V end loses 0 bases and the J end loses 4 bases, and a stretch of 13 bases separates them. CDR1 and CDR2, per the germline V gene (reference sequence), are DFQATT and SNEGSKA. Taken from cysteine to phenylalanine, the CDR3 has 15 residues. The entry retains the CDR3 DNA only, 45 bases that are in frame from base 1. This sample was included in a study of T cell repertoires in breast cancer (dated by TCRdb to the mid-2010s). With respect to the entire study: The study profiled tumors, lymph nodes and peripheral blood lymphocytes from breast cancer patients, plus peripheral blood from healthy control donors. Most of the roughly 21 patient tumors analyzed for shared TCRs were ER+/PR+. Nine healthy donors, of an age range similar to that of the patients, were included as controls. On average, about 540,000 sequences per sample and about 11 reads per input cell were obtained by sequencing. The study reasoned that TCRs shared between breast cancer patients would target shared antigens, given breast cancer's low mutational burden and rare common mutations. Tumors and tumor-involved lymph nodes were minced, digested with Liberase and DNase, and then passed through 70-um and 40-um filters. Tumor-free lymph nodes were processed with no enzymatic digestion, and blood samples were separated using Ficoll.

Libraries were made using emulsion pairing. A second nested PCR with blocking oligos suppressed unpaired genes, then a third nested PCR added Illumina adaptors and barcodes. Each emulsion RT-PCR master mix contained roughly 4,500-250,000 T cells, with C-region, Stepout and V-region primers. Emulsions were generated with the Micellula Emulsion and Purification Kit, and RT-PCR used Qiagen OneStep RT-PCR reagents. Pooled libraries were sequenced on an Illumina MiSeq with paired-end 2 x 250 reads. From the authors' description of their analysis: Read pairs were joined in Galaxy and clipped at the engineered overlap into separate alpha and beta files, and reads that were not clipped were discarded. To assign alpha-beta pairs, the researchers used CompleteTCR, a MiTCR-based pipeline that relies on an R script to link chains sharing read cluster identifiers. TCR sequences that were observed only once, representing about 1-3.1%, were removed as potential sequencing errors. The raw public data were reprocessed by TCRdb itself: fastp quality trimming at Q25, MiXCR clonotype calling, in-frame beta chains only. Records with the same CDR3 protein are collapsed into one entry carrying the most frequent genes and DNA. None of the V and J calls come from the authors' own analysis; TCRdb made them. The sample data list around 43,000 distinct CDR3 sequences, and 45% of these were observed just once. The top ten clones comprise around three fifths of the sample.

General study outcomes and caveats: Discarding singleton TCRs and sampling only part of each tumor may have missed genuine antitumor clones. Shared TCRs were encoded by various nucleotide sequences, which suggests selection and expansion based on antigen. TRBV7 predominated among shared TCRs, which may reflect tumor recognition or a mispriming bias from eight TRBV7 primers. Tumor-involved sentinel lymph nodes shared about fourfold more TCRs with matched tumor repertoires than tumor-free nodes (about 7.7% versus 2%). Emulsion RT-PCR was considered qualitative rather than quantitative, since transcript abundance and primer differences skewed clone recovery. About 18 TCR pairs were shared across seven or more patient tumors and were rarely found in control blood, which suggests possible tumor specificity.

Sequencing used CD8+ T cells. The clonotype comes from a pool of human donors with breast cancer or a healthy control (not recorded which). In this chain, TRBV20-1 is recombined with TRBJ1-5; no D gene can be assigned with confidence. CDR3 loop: CSARDMGLKNQPQHF. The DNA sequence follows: TGCAGTGCTAGAGATATGGGCCTAAAGAATCAGCCCCAGCATTTT.